Presented here are 15 T cell receptor beta chains from one specimen sequenced in a study of control samples from healthy donors and cancer patients. The protocol was immunoSEQ multiplex PCR, while the TCRdb copy is restricted to in-frame clones and leaves out a portion. The table shows under 200,000 clones, with almost 90% occurring only once. Material for sequencing was blood. The receptor set was obtained from a woman aged 25 to 39 in good health.

V is TRBV5-1 and J is TRBJ1-3; D is uncertain. The CDR3 is made up of 15 amino acids. Germline lookup yields CDR1 SGHRS and CDR2 YFSETQ. Trimming stripped 4 bases from V and 0 bases from J, with 11 bases between. CDR3 residues: CASSPRTGSGNTIYF. The CDR3 DNA is TGCGCCAGCAGCCCACGGACGGGCTCTGGAAACACCATATATTTT.

This clone was counted between two and nine times. V usage is TRBV5-1 and J usage is TRBJ1-1, with TRBD1 matching over 11 bases. CDR1 and CDR2 (germline): SGHRS, YFSETQ. This CDR3 has 17 residues. V lost 4 bases and J lost 4; bases outside the gene matches: 12. The CDR3 is CASSRTGTGGIGTEAFF. CDR3 bases: TGCGCCAGCAGCCGAACCGGGACAGGGGGGATTGGCACTGAAGCTTTCTTT.

V gene TRBV5-5 combines with J gene TRBJ2-3, with 7 bases identical to TRBD1. Germline CDR1 is SGHKS and CDR2 is YYEKEE (reference sequence). Germline trimming cut 4 bases from V and 5 bases from J; bases unmatched to any gene: 13. The CDR3 is 16 residues long. CDR3 nucleotide sequence: TGTGCCAGCAGCGACCCCCGCAGGGGGTCTGGAGATACGCAGTATTTT. Translated, it gives CASSDPRRGSGDTQYF.

This chain uses TRBV4-1 with TRBJ1-4, with D tentatively TRBD1 (5 bases). CDR1 is MGHRA, CDR2 YSYEKL, per germline. The ends were cut back, 4 bases at V and 2 bases at J, with 20 bases in the middle. The CDR3 is 18 residues long. Here the CDR3 reads CASSRYPQGIDTNEKLFF. CDR3 coding DNA: TGCGCCAGCAGCCGTTATCCCCAGGGCATCGACACTAATGAAAAACTGTTTTTT.

This chain links TRBV24-1 with TRBJ1-2, with 9 positions matching TRBD1. This CDR3 region has 15 residues. J was trimmed by 4 bases and V by 4 bases; bases with no gene match: 6. Germline lookup yields CDR1 KGHDR and CDR2 SFDVKD. CDR3 region: CATSDPGQGLYGYTF. The CDR3 coding sequence is TGTGCCACCAGTGACCCCGGACAGGGGCTCTATGGCTACACCTTC.

The genes are TRBV20-1 and TRBJ2-2, with a weak D call TRBD2 (7 bases). CDR1 and CDR2 from the germline V gene are DFQATT and SNEGSKA (reference sequence). This CDR3 is 14 amino acids long. V gave up 3 bases and J gave up 6 bases, with 14 bases separating them. In DNA, the CDR3 is TGCAGTGCTAGTCCTTGGGAGGGGGCCGGGGAGCTGTTTTTT. Translated, it gives CSASPWEGAGELFF.

A single count supports this clone. At the DNA level, this CDR3 is encoded by other sequences in the same sample as well. This chain connects TRBV5-1 to TRBJ2-3; 13 nucleotides align to TRBD2. The CDR3 loop spans 16 amino acids. The germline V gene has CDR1 SGHRS and CDR2 YFSETQ. The trim removed 4 bases at V and 4 bases at J, leaving 6 bases unmatched. CDR3 sequence reads: CASSGTSGRAPDTQYF. DNA for the CDR3: TGCGCCAGCAGCGGAACTAGCGGGAGGGCCCCAGATACGCAGTATTTT.

V usage is TRBV28 and J usage is TRBJ2-7; 7 bases align to TRBD2. The CDR3 spans 18 residues. The V segment lost 3 bases and the J segment 3 bases; nucleotides outside the gene matches: 17. From germline, CDR1 is MDHEN and CDR2 SYDVKM. Here the CDR3 DNA reads TGTGCCAGCAGTTTTCGGTCCGGGGTCGGGAGGAACCTCTACGAGCAGTACTTC. Protein: CASSFRSGVGRNLYEQYF.

This clone occurred a few times. CDR3 in DNA: TGTGCCAGCAGCTTAGGGGCCTTAAGACCAAACACTGAAGCTTTCTTT. Protein: CASSLGALRPNTEAFF. J is TRBJ1-1 and V is TRBV7-9; D gene ambiguous. V was shortened by 1 base and J by 2 bases, with 14 bases between the two germline ends. The germline V gene has CDR1 SEHNR and CDR2 FQNEAQ (reference sequence). The CDR3 is 16 amino acids. Filled out from reference TRBV7-9 and TRBJ1-1, the complete variable domain reads DTGVSQNPRHKITKRGQNVTFRCDPISEHNRLYWYRQTLGQGPEFLTYFQNEAQLEKSRLLSDRFSAERPKGSFSTLEIQRTEQGDSAMYLCASSLGALRPNTEAFFGQGTRLTVV.

The chain recombines TRBV27 with TRBJ1-6; no reliable D call. Germline loops: CDR1 MNHEY, CDR2 SMNVEV (reference sequence). Trimming left V 4 bases short and J 10 bases short, with 11 bases between. The CDR3 covers 13 residues. The CDR3 spells CASSSTVASPLHF. DNA of the CDR3: TGTGCCAGCAGTTCCACCGTTGCCTCACCCCTCCACTTT.

The chain employs TRBV28 and TRBJ1-1; the D is unclear. Looked up from germline, CDR1 is MDHEN and CDR2 is SYDVKM. The CDR3 sequence is 15 residues long. V was cut by 4 bases and J by 0 bases, with 12 bases left in between. The CDR3 region is CASSSETVMNTEAFF. For the CDR3, the DNA is TGTGCCAGCAGTTCAGAGACGGTCATGAACACTGAAGCTTTCTTT.

The V call is TRBV5-6, the J call TRBJ2-3, with TRBD2 matching 9 bases. With V trimmed by 4 bases and J by 0 bases, 6 bases remained unmatched. This CDR3 spans 16 amino acids. From germline, CDR1 is SGHDT and CDR2 YYEEEE. CDR3 in DNA: TGTGCCAGCAGCCGTCTAGCGGGGACTAGCACAGATACGCAGTATTTT. Protein product: CASSRLAGTSTDTQYF.

V usage is TRBV7-2 and J usage is TRBJ2-1; D gene ambiguous. Per the germline V gene, CDR1 is SGHTA and CDR2 is FQGNSA. V dropped 1 base and J dropped 6 bases, with 4 bases sitting between them. This CDR3 comprises 12 residues. The CDR3 DNA follows: TGTGCCAGCAGCTTAGTTCGCAATGAGCAGTTCTTC. Amino acids: CASSLVRNEQFF.

The chain links TRBV4-1 to TRBJ2-7, with D possibly called TRBD1 or TRBD2 (5 bases each). V was shortened by 0 bases and J by 3 bases, with 12 bases between the two germline ends. In germline, CDR1 is MGHRA, CDR2 YSYEKL. The CDR3 totals 15 residues. As DNA, the CDR3 is TGCGCCAGCAGCCAAGAGGGGACGTCGGGCTACGAGCAGTACTTC. This sequence encodes CASSQEGTSGYEQYF.

This clone was seen only a few times. The chain couples TRBV7-9 to TRBJ2-5, with a tentative D call TRBD2 (5 bases). The CDR3 has 16 amino acids. Trimming cost V 5 bases and J 7 bases, with 23 bases left between them. The germline V gene encodes CDR1 SEHNR and CDR2 FQNEAQ (reference sequence). The DNA for the CDR3 is TGTGCCAGCAGCCTCCCTGACGGAGGTAGTACTGGGACCCAGTACTTC. This codes for CASSLPDGGSTGTQYF.